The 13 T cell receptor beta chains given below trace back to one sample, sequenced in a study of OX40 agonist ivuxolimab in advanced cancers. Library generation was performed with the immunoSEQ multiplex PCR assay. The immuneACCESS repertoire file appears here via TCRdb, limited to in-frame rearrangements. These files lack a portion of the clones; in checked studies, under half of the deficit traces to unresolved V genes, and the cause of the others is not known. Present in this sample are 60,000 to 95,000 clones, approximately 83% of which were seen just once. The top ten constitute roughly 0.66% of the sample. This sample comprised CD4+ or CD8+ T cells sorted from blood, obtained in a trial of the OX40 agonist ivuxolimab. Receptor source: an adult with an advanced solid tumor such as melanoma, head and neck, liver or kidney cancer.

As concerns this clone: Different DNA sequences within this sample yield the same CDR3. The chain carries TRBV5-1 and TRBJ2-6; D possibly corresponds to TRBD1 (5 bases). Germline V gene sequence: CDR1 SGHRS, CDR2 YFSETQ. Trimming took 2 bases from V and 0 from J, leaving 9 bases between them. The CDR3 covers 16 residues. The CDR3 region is CASSLTGSSGANVLTF. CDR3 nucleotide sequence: TGCGCCAGCAGCTTAACAGGCTCCTCTGGGGCCAACGTCCTGACTTTC.

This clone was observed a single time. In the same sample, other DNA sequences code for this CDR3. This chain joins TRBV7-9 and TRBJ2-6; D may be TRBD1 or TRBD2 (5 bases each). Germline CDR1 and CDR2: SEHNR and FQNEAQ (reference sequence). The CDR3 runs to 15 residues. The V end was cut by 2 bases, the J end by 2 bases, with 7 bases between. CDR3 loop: CASSLRGAGANVLTF. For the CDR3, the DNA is TGTGCCAGCAGCTTAAGGGGAGCTGGGGCCAACGTCCTGACTTTC.

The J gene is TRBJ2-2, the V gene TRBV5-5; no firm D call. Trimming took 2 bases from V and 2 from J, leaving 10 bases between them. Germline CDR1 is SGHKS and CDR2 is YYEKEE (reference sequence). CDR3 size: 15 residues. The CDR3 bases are TGTGCCAGCAGCTTTGATCCGGTTAACACCGGGGAGCTGTTTTTT. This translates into CASSFDPVNTGELFF.

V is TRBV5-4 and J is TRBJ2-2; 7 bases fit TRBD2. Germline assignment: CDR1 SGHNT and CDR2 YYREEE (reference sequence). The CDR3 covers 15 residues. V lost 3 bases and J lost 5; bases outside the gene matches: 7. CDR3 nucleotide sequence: TGTGCCAGCAGCTCTAGACAGCGGGAAACCGGGGAGCTGTTTTTT. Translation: CASSSRQRETGELFF.

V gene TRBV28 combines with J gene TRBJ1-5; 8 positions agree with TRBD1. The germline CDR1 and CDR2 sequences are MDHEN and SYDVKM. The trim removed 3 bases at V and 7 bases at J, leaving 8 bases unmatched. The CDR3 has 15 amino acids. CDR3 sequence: CASSLTGQGEQPQHF. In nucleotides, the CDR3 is TGTGCCAGCAGTTTGACAGGACAGGGAGAACAGCCCCAGCATTTT.

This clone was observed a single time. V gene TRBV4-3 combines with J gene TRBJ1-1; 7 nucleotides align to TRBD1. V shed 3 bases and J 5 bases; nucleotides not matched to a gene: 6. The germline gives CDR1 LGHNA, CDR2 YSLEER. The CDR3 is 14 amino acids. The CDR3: CASSHDRAFTEAFF. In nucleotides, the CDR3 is TGCGCCAGCAGCCACGACAGGGCTTTTACTGAAGCTTTCTTT.

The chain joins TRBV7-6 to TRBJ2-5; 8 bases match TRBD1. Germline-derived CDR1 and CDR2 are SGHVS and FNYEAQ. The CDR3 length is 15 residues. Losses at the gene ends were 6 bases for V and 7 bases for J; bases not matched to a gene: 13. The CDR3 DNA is TGTGCCAGCAGACGCGACAGGGGACGATTTGGGACCCAGTACTTC. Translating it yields CASRRDRGRFGTQYF.

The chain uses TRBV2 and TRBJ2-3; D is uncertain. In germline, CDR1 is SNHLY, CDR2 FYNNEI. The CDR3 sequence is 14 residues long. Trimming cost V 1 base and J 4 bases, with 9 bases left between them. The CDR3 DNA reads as TGTGCCAGCAGTGAAGTTTTGGTGGCAGATACGCAGTATTTT. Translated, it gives CASSEVLVADTQYF.

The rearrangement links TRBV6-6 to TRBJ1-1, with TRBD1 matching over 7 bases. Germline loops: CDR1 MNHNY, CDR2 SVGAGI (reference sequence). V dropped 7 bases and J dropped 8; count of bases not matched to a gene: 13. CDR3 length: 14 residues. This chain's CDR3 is CASTDRESLEEAFF. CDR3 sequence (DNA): TGTGCCAGCACCGACAGGGAGTCTTTGGAGGAAGCTTTCTTT.

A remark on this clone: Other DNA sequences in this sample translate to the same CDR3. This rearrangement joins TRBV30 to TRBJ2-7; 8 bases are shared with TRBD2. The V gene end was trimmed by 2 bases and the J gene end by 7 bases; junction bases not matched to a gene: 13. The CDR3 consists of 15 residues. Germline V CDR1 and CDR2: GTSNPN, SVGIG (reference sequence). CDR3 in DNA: TGTGCCTGGAGTTATGGTTGGGGGGGGACTAGGGAGCAGTACTTC. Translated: CAWSYGWGGTREQYF.

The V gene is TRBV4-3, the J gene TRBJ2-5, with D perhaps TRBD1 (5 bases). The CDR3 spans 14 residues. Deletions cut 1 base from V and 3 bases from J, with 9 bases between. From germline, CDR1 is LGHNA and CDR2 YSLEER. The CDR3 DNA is TGCGCCAGCAGCCAAGGGACAAATAAAGAGACCCAGTACTTC. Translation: CASSQGTNKETQYF.

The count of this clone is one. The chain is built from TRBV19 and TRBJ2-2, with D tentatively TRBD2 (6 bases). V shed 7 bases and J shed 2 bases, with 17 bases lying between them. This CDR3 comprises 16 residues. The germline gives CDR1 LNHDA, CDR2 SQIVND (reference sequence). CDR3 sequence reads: CASTQRSEGNTGELFF. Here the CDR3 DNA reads TGTGCCAGTACCCAAAGATCGGAGGGAAACACCGGGGAGCTGTTTTTT.

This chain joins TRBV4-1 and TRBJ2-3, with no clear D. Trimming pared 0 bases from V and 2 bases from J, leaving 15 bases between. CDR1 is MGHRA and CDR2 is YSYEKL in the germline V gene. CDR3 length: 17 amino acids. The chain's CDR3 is CASSQESTPGVTDTQYF. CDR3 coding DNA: TGCGCCAGCAGCCAAGAATCCACGCCCGGTGTCACAGATACGCAGTATTTT.